One T cell receptor beta chain is described in this entry. Its antigen is still unknown. These data originate in a study of T cell responses to AZD1222 COVID-19 vaccine. The CDR3 is made up of 17 amino acids. CDR1 is MDHEN and CDR2 is SYDVKM in the germline V gene. With 6 bases clipped from V and 0 bases from J, the junction kept 5 bases outside the gene matches. Regarding the study as a whole: Targets within unmutated variant regions were reportedly found for nearly half of spike-specific TCRs. There were mostly white British donors and more females than males, and clonal diversity was possibly underestimated.

Assay: immunoSEQ multiplex PCR; the TCRdb copy retains only in-frame clones and omits some. The data contain 100,000 or so clones, 70% to 90% of them singletons. The sequences come from peripheral blood, collected on day 0 of AZD1222 vaccination. The chain recombines TRBV28 with TRBJ2-6; 10 bases align to TRBD1. This receptor was identified in an adult in good health. The DNA of the CDR3 is TGTGCCAGCAGCAGGACAGGGGGGAGCTCTGGGGCCAACGTCCTGACTTTC. Protein sequence: CASSRTGGSSGANVLTF. The full variable domain, rest sourced from reference TRBV28 and TRBJ2-6, is DVKVTQSSRYLVKRTGEKVFLECVQDMDHENMFWYRQDPGLGLRLIYFSYDVKMKEKGDIPEGYSVSREKKERFSLILESASTNQTSMYLCASSRTGGSSGANVLTFGAGSRLTVL.